This T cell receptor beta chain is drawn from a study of identical twins. Study-wide results and caveats: Insertions were fewer in abundant cord blood beta clonotypes, whereas memory repertoires showed none of this pattern. The conclusions drew on cross-sectional statistical analysis instead of tracking the same donors.

As regards this clonotype: The antigen is not known.

V was clipped by 5 bases and J by 5 bases; unmatched bases: 6. CDR3 length: 15 residues. The germline gives CDR1 KGHSH, CDR2 LQKENI. cDNA molecules carried unique molecular identifiers, and template switching added a universal primer site. TCRdb passed the 5' RACE reads through MiXCR, listing each CDR3 protein once. The sample lists about 690,000 distinct CDR3 sequences, approximately 21% occurring once. These same records also appear under a second study, on T cells expressing NK-cell markers. That paper notes: Most of the eight sequenced donors tested HCMV-seropositive; one tested seronegative.

The chain employs TRBV18 and TRBJ2-1; 10 nucleotides match TRBD1. Sequencing was done on a sample of PBMCs. The TCR comes from a woman aged 18-30 years in good health. CDR3 DNA sequence: TGTGCCAGCTCATCGACAGGGGGCTTCGACAATGAGCAGTTCTTC. Translated, it gives CASSSTGGFDNEQFF.